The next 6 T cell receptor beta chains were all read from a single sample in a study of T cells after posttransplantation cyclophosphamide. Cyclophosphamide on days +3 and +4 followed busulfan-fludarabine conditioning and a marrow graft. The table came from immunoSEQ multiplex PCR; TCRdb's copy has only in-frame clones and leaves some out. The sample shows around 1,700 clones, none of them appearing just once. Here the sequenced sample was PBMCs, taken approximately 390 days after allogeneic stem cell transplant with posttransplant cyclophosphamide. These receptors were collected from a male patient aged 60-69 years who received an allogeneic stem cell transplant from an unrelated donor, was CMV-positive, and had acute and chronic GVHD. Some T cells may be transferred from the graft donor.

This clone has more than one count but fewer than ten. For the CDR3, the DNA is TGCAGCGTTGAAGACCTAGGGTGGGGGGGCACAGATACGCAGTATTTT. This translates into CSVEDLGWGGTDTQYF. The chain uses TRBV29-1 and TRBJ2-3; D may be TRBD2 (6 bases). Germline V lookup: CDR1 SQVTM, CDR2 ANQGSEA. This CDR3 comprises 16 residues. V was cut by 0 bases and J by 1 base, with 14 bases left in between.

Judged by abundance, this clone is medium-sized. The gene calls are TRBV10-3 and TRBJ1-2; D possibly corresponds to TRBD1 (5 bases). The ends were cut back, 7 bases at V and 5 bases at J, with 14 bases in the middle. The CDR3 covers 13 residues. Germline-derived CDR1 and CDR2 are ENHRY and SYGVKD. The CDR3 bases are TGTGCCATCACGGGGGGGAAGGGATATGGCTACACCTTC. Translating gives CAITGGKGYGYTF.

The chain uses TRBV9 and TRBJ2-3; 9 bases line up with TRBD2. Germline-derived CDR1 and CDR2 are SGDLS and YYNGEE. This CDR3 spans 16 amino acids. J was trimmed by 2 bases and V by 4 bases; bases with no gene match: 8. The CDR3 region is CASSRTAGGATDTQYF. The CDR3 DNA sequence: TGTGCCAGCAGCAGAACGGCGGGAGGGGCCACAGATACGCAGTATTTT.

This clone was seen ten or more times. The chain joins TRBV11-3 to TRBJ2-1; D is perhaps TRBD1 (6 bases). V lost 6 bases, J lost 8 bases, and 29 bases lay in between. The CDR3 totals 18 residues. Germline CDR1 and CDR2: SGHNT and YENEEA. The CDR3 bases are TGTGCCAGCAGTTTACGACAGGACGCAGCCAACCGGGGCGATGAGCAGTTCTTC. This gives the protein CASSLRQDAANRGDEQFF.

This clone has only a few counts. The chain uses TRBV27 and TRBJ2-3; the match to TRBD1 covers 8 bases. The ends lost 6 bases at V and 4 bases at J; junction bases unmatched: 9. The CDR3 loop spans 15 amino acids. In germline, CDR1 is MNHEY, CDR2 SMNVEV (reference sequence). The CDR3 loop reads CASSLARGQADTQYF. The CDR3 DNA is TGTGCCAGCAGCCTCGCCAGGGGGCAAGCAGATACGCAGTATTTT.

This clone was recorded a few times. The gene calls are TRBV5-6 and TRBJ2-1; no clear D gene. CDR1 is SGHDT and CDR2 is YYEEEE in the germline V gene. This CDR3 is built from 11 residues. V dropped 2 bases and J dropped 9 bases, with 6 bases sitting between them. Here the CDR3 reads CASSFPGEQFF. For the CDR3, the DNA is TGTGCCAGCAGCTTCCCAGGTGAGCAGTTCTTC.